This T cell receptor beta chain was retrieved from a study of blood T cell repertoires in COVID-19. Per the germline V gene, CDR1 is MNHEY and CDR2 is SVGAGI. CDR3 length: 14 amino acids. V was pared by 4 bases and J by 2 bases, with 0 bases of the junction left unmatched. The repertoire was sequenced with immunoSEQ multiplex PCR; TCRdb's copy has only in-frame clones and lacks some. The table has approximately 78,000 clones, over 65% seen once. The rearrangement uses TRBV6-5 and TRBJ1-3; 9 bases are shared with TRBD1. Material for sequencing was peripheral blood. The source of this sequence is a woman of 80 years or more with acute or convalescent COVID-19. The CDR3 here is CASSWTGAGNTIYF. CDR3 coding DNA: TGTGCCAGCAGTTGGACAGGGGCTGGAAACACCATATATTTT.